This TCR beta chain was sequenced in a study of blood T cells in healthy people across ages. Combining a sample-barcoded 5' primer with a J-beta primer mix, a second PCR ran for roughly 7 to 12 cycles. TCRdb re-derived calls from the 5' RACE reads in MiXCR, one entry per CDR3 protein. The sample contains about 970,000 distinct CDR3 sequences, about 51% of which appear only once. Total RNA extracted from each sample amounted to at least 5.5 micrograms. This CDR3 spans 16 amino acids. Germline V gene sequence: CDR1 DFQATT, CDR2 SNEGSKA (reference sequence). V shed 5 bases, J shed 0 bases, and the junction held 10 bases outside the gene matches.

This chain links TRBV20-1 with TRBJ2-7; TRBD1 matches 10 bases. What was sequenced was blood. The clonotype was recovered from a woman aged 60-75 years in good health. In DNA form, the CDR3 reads TGCAGTGCTCCCGGGACAGGGGTCCCGCTCTCCTACGAGCAGTACTTC. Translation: CSAPGTGVPLSYEQYF.